A single sample is the source of the 24 T cell receptor beta chains below, sequenced in a study of blood T cell repertoires in COVID-19. Some clones are missing from TCRdb's copy, which holds only in-frame ones; the method was immunoSEQ multiplex PCR. The sample records 370,000 or so clones, around 87% being singletons. The sample was PBMCs or T cells enriched from blood (not recorded which). The receptors here all came from a man under 40 who had recovered from COVID-19.

The rearrangement joins TRBV15 to TRBJ2-5, with D possibly being TRBD1 (6 bases). The ends were cut back, 0 bases at V and 6 bases at J, with 14 bases in the middle. Germline CDR1 and CDR2: LNHNV and YYDKDF (reference sequence). The CDR3 contains 15 residues. The CDR3 region is CATSRDPQGRKTQYF. In DNA form, the CDR3 reads TGTGCCACCAGCAGAGATCCTCAGGGGCGGAAGACCCAGTACTTC.

In its sample, this clone was seen a few times. The gene calls are TRBV5-1 and TRBJ1-1; D possibly corresponds to TRBD1 (5 bases). From germline, CDR1 is SGHRS and CDR2 YFSETQ. The CDR3 has 14 residues. Trimming removed 4 bases from V and 0 bases from J, with 10 bases in between. CDR3 sequence (DNA): TGCGCCAGCAGCGGGGGGACCATGAACACTGAAGCTTTCTTT. Amino acids: CASSGGTMNTEAFF.

V is TRBV19 and J is TRBJ2-1; D may be TRBD2 (6 bases). The CDR3 sequence is 17 residues long. V lost 3 bases, J lost 0 bases, and 15 bases lay in between. Germline CDR1 and CDR2: LNHDA and SQIVND (reference sequence). The CDR3 region is CASSIGGYFNSYNEQFF. The CDR3 DNA reads as TGTGCCAGTAGTATTGGGGGGTACTTTAACTCCTACAATGAGCAGTTCTTC.

Concerning this clone itself: In the same sample, other DNA sequences code for this CDR3. V and J are TRBV18 and TRBJ1-5, with D maybe TRBD1 (6 bases). The germline V gene has CDR1 KGHSH and CDR2 LQKENI. This CDR3 has 14 amino acids. V was clipped by 2 bases and J by 5 bases, with 10 bases between them. The CDR3: CASSPGAGDQPQHF. CDR3 bases: TGTGCCAGCTCACCAGGTGCAGGGGATCAGCCCCAGCATTTT.

The rearrangement links TRBV6-2 or TRBV6-3 to TRBJ2-7, with D maybe TRBD1 (6 bases). The V gene lost 5 bases and the J gene lost 5 bases, with 10 bases spanning the gap. CDR3 length: 12 amino acids. Germline V CDR1 and CDR2: MNHEY, SVGEGT. This chain's CDR3 is CASSGDIHEQYF. CDR3 nucleotides: TGTGCCAGCAGTGGGGACATCCACGAGCAGTACTTC.

CDR3: CASSEVTYGYTF. The DNA of the CDR3 is TGTGCCAGTAGTGAGGTGACCTATGGCTACACCTTC. This chain links TRBV19 with TRBJ1-2, with D unclear. Trimming stripped 5 bases from V and 4 bases from J, with 8 bases between. The germline V gene encodes CDR1 LNHDA and CDR2 SQIVND (reference sequence). This CDR3 region has 12 residues.

The rearrangement links TRBV5-6 to TRBJ1-4; D gene uncertain. V was pared by 2 bases and J by 8 bases, with 16 bases between. The CDR3 has 15 amino acids. CDR1 SGHDT and CDR2 YYEEEE come from the germline V gene. CDR3 in amino acids: CASSFWHSPGEKLFF. CDR3 DNA sequence: TGTGCCAGCAGCTTCTGGCACTCACCGGGGGAAAAACTGTTTTTT.

The table lists this clone with a count of one. This chain connects TRBV9 to TRBJ1-2; D perhaps matches TRBD1 (5 bases). This CDR3 comprises 11 residues. The V and J ends lost 7 bases and 3 bases respectively, with 7 bases between them. Germline V gene data show CDR1 as SGDLS and CDR2 as YYNGEE. The CDR3 bases are TGTGCCAGCGTCAGGGACTATGGCTACACCTTC. This translates into CASVRDYGYTF.

The sample holds one count of this clone. This rearrangement joins TRBV24-1 to TRBJ1-2, with D possibly being TRBD1 (6 bases). In germline, CDR1 is KGHDR, CDR2 SFDVKD. V was clipped by 1 base and J by 6 bases, with 11 bases between them. There are 14 residues in the CDR3. The DNA for the CDR3 is TGTGCCACCAGTGATTTTCCGGGGGGCGATGGCTACACCTTC. As protein: CATSDFPGGDGYTF.

The chain uses TRBV10-2 and TRBJ2-3; 10 bases fit TRBD2. J gave up 3 bases and V 10 bases, and 7 bases lay outside the gene matches. The germline V gene encodes CDR1 WSHSY and CDR2 SAAADI. The CDR3 has 14 amino acids. This chain's CDR3 is CATSAGGPTDTQYF. CDR3 sequence (DNA): TGCGCCACTTCAGCGGGGGGGCCAACAGATACGCAGTATTTT.

This sequence joins TRBV9 and TRBJ1-6, with D possibly matching TRBD1 (5 bases). With 6 bases removed from V and 6 bases from J, the gap between germline ends came to 13 bases. The CDR3 is 14 amino acids. Germline V gives CDR1 SGDLS, CDR2 YYNGEE. The DNA of the CDR3 is TGTGCCAGCAACCCCGGGACTGCTAATTCACCCCTCCACTTT. Protein: CASNPGTANSPLHF.

V is TRBV18 and J is TRBJ1-4; a weak D match, TRBD1 (5 bases). V dropped 2 bases and J dropped 5 bases, with 15 bases sitting between them. The CDR3 totals 16 residues. Germline loops: CDR1 KGHSH, CDR2 LQKENI. CDR3 sequence: CASSPVPGERNEKLFF. CDR3 in DNA: TGTGCCAGCTCACCAGTCCCGGGGGAGAGAAATGAAAAACTGTTTTTT.

This clone is a singleton in its sample. The rearrangement joins TRBV11-3 to TRBJ1-1; the D is unclear. Trimming cost V 11 bases and J 7 bases, with 14 bases left between them. The germline V gene encodes CDR1 SGHNT and CDR2 YENEEA. The CDR3 is 11 residues long. CDR3 sequence reads: CASPLGSEAFF. As DNA, the CDR3 is TGTGCCTCCCCTTTGGGGAGTGAAGCTTTCTTT.

The rearrangement links TRBV7-9 to TRBJ2-1; TRBD2 agrees at 8 bases. The V gene end was trimmed by 9 bases and the J gene end by 10 bases; junction bases not matched to a gene: 17. The CDR3 is made up of 15 amino acids. The germline CDR1 and CDR2 sequences are SEHNR and FQNEAQ (reference sequence). The CDR3 sequence is CARSGGRGSATEQFF. CDR3 DNA sequence: TGTGCCAGATCGGGGGGGAGAGGTAGTGCGACCGAGCAGTTCTTC.

This chain uses TRBV5-1 with TRBJ2-7; 9 bases line up with TRBD2. Germline loops: CDR1 SGHRS, CDR2 YFSETQ. Germline trimming cut 0 bases from V and 4 bases from J; bases unmatched to any gene: 5. The CDR3 has 15 amino acids. CDR3 nucleotides: TGCGCCAGCAGCTTGGCAGCGGGGGGTCCGTACGAGCAGTACTTC. It translates to CASSLAAGGPYEQYF.

The chain employs TRBV10-2 and TRBJ2-3; 8 nucleotides agree with TRBD2. Germline V CDR1 and CDR2: WSHSY, SAAADI. The V and J ends lost 3 bases and 0 bases, in that order; junction bases with no gene match: 14. This CDR3 region has 19 residues. This CDR3 reads CASSETGGGLAASTDTQYF. In DNA, the CDR3 is TGCGCCAGCAGTGAAACTGGCGGGGGGCTCGCAGCTAGCACAGATACGCAGTATTTT.

The rearrangement links TRBV6-4 to TRBJ2-3, with 8 bases aligning to TRBD1. J gave up 4 bases and V 6 bases, and 3 bases lay outside the gene matches. The CDR3 totals 13 residues. Germline V CDR1 and CDR2: MRHNA, SNTAGT. The CDR3 reads CASSPTGADTQYF. In nucleotides, the CDR3 is TGTGCCAGCAGCCCGACAGGGGCAGATACGCAGTATTTT.

V gene TRBV11-1 combines with J gene TRBJ2-1; possible D gene TRBD1, 7 bases. The germline gives CDR1 SGHAT, CDR2 FQDESV (reference sequence). The CDR3 has 16 residues. The V gene lost 5 bases and the J gene lost 7 bases, with 21 bases spanning the gap. CDR3 DNA sequence: TGTGCCAGCAGCCTGCTGGCGGAGGGGGCTGGGAATGAGCAGTTCTTC. Protein product: CASSLLAEGAGNEQFF.

This clone was seen a handful of times. V usage is TRBV4-1 and J usage is TRBJ1-5; D uncertain. The germline gives CDR1 MGHRA, CDR2 YSYEKL. This CDR3 has 16 residues. The V and J ends lost 4 bases and 4 bases respectively, with 17 bases between them. CDR3 region: CASSLSAGVGNQPQHF. The CDR3 bases are TGCGCCAGCAGCCTATCCGCCGGGGTTGGTAATCAGCCCCAGCATTTT.

The chain carries TRBV30 and TRBJ1-2; 10 nucleotides line up with TRBD1. Germline V gene sequence: CDR1 GTSNPN, CDR2 SVGIG (reference sequence). V trimming: 1 base; J trimming: 7 bases; junction bases outside the gene matches: 0. The CDR3 is 12 amino acids. Here the CDR3 DNA reads TGTGCCTGGAGTGGACAGGGGGCTGGCTACACCTTC. Protein sequence: CAWSGQGAGYTF.

CDR3 loop: CSVREGSDSPLHF. The CDR3 DNA is TGCAGCGTACGGGAGGGTTCGGATTCACCCCTCCACTTT. The V and J genes are TRBV29-1 and TRBJ1-6; D is ambiguous. CDR3 size: 13 residues. V lost 6 bases and J lost 8, with 14 bases in between. The germline gives CDR1 SQVTM, CDR2 ANQGSEA.

The chain combines TRBV28 with TRBJ1-2; D is possibly TRBD1 (5 bases). The CDR3 loop spans 14 amino acids. CDR1 is MDHEN, CDR2 SYDVKM, per germline. V shed 3 bases and J shed 2 bases, with 10 bases lying between them. In DNA, the CDR3 is TGTGCCAGCAGTTTCTCCGCAGGGAACTATGGCTACACCTTC. Its protein is CASSFSAGNYGYTF.

The chain combines TRBV3-1 (or the pseudogene TRBV3-2) with TRBJ1-6; D remains unclear. Germline CDR1 reads LGHDT; CDR2 reads YNNKEL (reference sequence). V lost 4 bases and J lost 3, with 7 bases in between. The CDR3 sequence is 14 residues long. DNA of the CDR3: TGTGCCAGCAGCCGGCGGGACTATAATTCACCCCTCCACTTT. Translating gives CASSRRDYNSPLHF.

This clone was recorded only once. This chain links TRBV2 with TRBJ1-3; D is uncertain. The CDR3 is 12 residues long. Trimming stripped 8 bases from V and 7 bases from J, with 12 bases between. Germline lookup yields CDR1 SNHLY and CDR2 FYNNEI. This chain's CDR3 is CASAQQQNTIYF. Written as DNA, the CDR3 is TGTGCCAGCGCTCAACAGCAGAACACCATATATTTT.